The 18 T cell receptor beta chains presented below share a single source sample, sequenced in a study of breast tumors, draining lymph nodes, adjacent tissues. TCRdb ran MiXCR on the multiplex PCR reads and lists one entry per CDR3 protein. The sample holds tens of thousands of distinct CDR3 sequences, under 25% seen once. Source material: breast tumor tissue. The source of these receptors is a female donor with breast cancer. Some clones in this sample may be carry-over from other donors' samples.

This clonotype showed up many times. The chain links TRBV5-6 to TRBJ1-2, with unresolved D. The length of the CDR3 is 15 residues. The ends were cut back, 0 bases at V and 0 bases at J, with 9 bases in the middle. Per germline, CDR1 SGHDT and CDR2 YYEEEE. This CDR3 reads CASSLAPGANYGYTF. In nucleotides, the CDR3 is TGTGCCAGCAGCTTGGCCCCCGGAGCTAACTATGGCTACACCTTC.

The table lists this clonotype with many counts. The chain links TRBV27 to TRBJ1-2; 10 bases line up with TRBD1. Germline V gives CDR1 MNHEY, CDR2 SMNVEV (reference sequence). The CDR3 consists of 15 residues. Trimming took 6 bases from V and 4 from J; bases not matched to a gene: 8. The CDR3 DNA is TGTGCCAGCAGCCCCTTAGGGGACAGGGGCTATGGCTACACCTTC. It specifies CASSPLGDRGYGYTF.

Ten or more counts support this clonotype. V usage is TRBV6-5 and J usage is TRBJ2-6; tentative D call: TRBD1 (6 bases). The V gene's germline CDR1 is MNHEY and CDR2 SVGAGI. The V gene lost 6 bases and the J gene lost 2 bases, with 8 bases spanning the gap. The CDR3 length is 14 residues. This CDR3 is CASRHRAGANVLTF. CDR3 DNA: TGTGCCAGCAGACACAGGGCTGGGGCCAACGTCCTGACTTTC.

The table lists this clonotype with many counts. The J gene is TRBJ2-1, the V gene TRBV20-1; no firm D call. The CDR3 spans 15 residues. V was trimmed by 3 bases and J by 0 bases, leaving 12 bases between them. Per germline, CDR1 DFQATT and CDR2 SNEGSKA (reference sequence). The CDR3 spells CSARGIVPSYNEQFF. DNA of the CDR3: TGCAGTGCTAGGGGAATAGTCCCCTCCTACAATGAGCAGTTCTTC.

Details on this clonotype: This may come from a read error, since a much larger clone is one base off. The genes are TRBV3-1 and TRBJ1-3; D ambiguous. Germline values: CDR1 LGHDT, CDR2 YNNKEL (reference sequence). The CDR3 is made up of 15 amino acids. The CDR3 DNA is TGTGCCAGCAGCCAAGATGTCATAAGTGGATACACCATATATTTT. Residues: CASSQDVISGYTIYF.

This clonotype has ten or more counts. The chain uses TRBV19 and TRBJ1-3; D not certain. Germline V lookup: CDR1 LNHDA, CDR2 SQIVND (reference sequence). V was clipped by 9 bases and J by 8 bases, with 14 bases between them. The CDR3 consists of 12 residues. The CDR3 reads CARTPGLDTIYF. The CDR3 region has the DNA TGTGCCAGAACCCCCGGGCTCGACACCATATATTTT.

About this clonotype itself: This may arise from a read error, as a much more abundant clone is one base away. The V and J genes are TRBV5-1 and TRBJ2-5; D perhaps matches TRBD1 (6 bases). The CDR3 spans 15 residues. With 4 bases removed from V and 7 bases from J, the gap between germline ends came to 20 bases. The germline CDR1 and CDR2 sequences are SGHRS and YFSETQ. The CDR3 DNA follows: TGCGCCAGCAGCGGAAGGACAGACACTGGGGGGACCCAGTACTTC. Its protein is CASSGRTDTGGTQYF.

Of note for this clonotype: A much larger clone is a single base away; this may be a read error. The chain employs TRBV19 and TRBJ1-4; D is undetermined. The V gene lost 10 bases and the J gene lost 3 bases, with 15 bases spanning the gap. In germline, CDR1 is LNHDA, CDR2 SQIVND (reference sequence). The CDR3 totals 14 residues. The CDR3 here is CANTPPGSNEKLFF. For the CDR3, the DNA is TGTGCCAATACCCCGCCCGGTTCTAATGAAAAACTGTTTTTT. Filled out from reference TRBV19 and TRBJ1-4, the complete variable domain reads DGGITQSPKYLFRKEGQNVTLSCEQNLNHDAMYWYRQDPGQGLRLIYYSQIVNDFQKGDIAEGYSVSREKKESFPLTVTSAQKNPTAFYLCANTPPGSNEKLFFGSGTQLSVL.

The CDR3 DNA reads TGTGCCAGCAGCGCACAGGGGAAGAACTATGGCTACACCTTC. Protein: CASSAQGKNYGYTF. The chain couples TRBV7-8 to TRBJ1-2; 7 positions agree with TRBD1. The J segment lost 2 bases and the V segment lost 5 bases, leaving 5 bases of the junction unmatched. Germline V CDR1 and CDR2: SGHVS, FQNEAQ. The CDR3 totals 14 residues.

This clonotype came up many times. The gene calls are TRBV19 and TRBJ2-3; 8 bases fit TRBD1. Trimming at V came to 2 bases and at J to 3 bases, leaving 7 bases not matched to a gene. CDR3 length: 16 amino acids. Germline V gives CDR1 LNHDA, CDR2 SQIVND (reference sequence). The CDR3 nucleotides are TGTGCCAGTAGTATATCTGCAGGGGGCTTAACAGATACGCAGTATTTT. Protein: CASSISAGGLTDTQYF.

The chain has TRBV7-9 and TRBJ2-4; tentative D call: TRBD1 (5 bases). The CDR3 totals 18 residues. Germline V gene data show CDR1 as SEHNR and CDR2 as FQNEAQ (reference sequence). V lost 5 bases and J 2 bases, leaving 22 bases between the germline ends. CDR3 amino acids: CASSHGAWKYQTKNIQYF. The CDR3 nucleotides read TGTGCCAGCAGCCATGGGGCGTGGAAGTACCAAACCAAAAACATTCAGTACTTC.

This clonotype appeared many times. The V and J genes are TRBV20-1 and TRBJ1-5; 8 positions agree with TRBD1. Germline lookup yields CDR1 DFQATT and CDR2 SNEGSKA (reference sequence). There are 13 residues in the CDR3. The V and J ends lost 3 bases and 4 bases, in that order; junction bases with no gene match: 2. CDR3 region: CSARGTGNQPQHF. The CDR3 DNA sequence: TGCAGTGCTAGGGGGACAGGAAATCAGCCCCAGCATTTT.

This clonotype was observed many times. The chain carries TRBV27 and TRBJ1-6; unclear D gene. The CDR3 contains 12 residues. V lost 6 bases, J lost 9 bases, and 9 bases lay in between. CDR1 is MNHEY and CDR2 is SMNVEV in the germline V gene (reference sequence). The CDR3 reads CASRNGLSPLHF. As DNA, the CDR3 is TGTGCCAGCAGAAATGGTCTTTCACCCCTCCACTTT.

This chain links TRBV4-1 with TRBJ2-1; D unclear. CDR3 length: 13 residues. CDR1 is MGHRA, CDR2 YSYEKL, per germline. V was shortened by 1 base and J by 7 bases, with 8 bases between the two germline ends. Written as DNA, the CDR3 is TGCGCCAGCAGCCAAGTACTCGGAAATGAGCAGTTCTTC. Its protein is CASSQVLGNEQFF.

The V and J genes are TRBV12-3 or TRBV12-4 and TRBJ2-1; 7 bases are shared with TRBD2. The trim removed 6 bases at V and 9 bases at J, leaving 8 bases unmatched. This CDR3 contains 13 residues. The CDR3 region has the DNA TGTGCCAGCAGCTTGGGGGGGAGGGTTGAGCAGTTCTTC. It yields the protein CASSLGGRVEQFF.

A word on this clonotype: Being one base from a much bigger clone, this may be a read error. This sequence joins TRBV7-3 and TRBJ1-6; D is perhaps TRBD1 (6 bases). This CDR3 comprises 14 residues. CDR1 and CDR2 from the germline V gene are SGHTA and FQGTGA. The CDR3 reads CASSSTGQNSPPHF. Here the CDR3 DNA reads TGTGCCAGCAGCTCAACAGGGCAAAATTCACCCCCCCACTTT.

This clonotype was recorded once. This chain connects TRBV6-5 to TRBJ1-2; 8 nucleotides match TRBD1. Looked up from germline, CDR1 is MNHEY and CDR2 is SVGAGI. V trimming: 5 bases; J trimming: 2 bases; junction bases outside the gene matches: 4. The CDR3 totals 14 residues. This CDR3 reads CASSVGQGNYGYTF. The CDR3 coding sequence is TGTGCCAGCAGTGTAGGACAGGGAAACTATGGCTACACCTTC.

This clonotype was detected many times. The J gene is TRBJ2-3, the V gene TRBV2; TRBD2 agrees at 9 bases. V was pared by 6 bases and J by 6 bases, with 10 bases of the junction left unmatched. The CDR3 length is 15 residues. Germline assignment: CDR1 SNHLY and CDR2 FYNNEI. The chain's CDR3 is CASRGGGALADTQYF. As DNA, the CDR3 is TGTGCCAGCAGAGGCGGGGGGGCCTTGGCGGATACGCAGTATTTT. Combining the CDR3 with reference TRBV2 and TRBJ2-3 gives the whole variable domain EPEVTQTPSHQVTQMGQEVILRCVPISNHLYFYWYRQILGQKVEFLVSFYNNEISEKSEIFDDQFSVERPDGSNFTLKIRSTKLEDSAMYFCASRGGGALADTQYFGPGTRLTVL.